One and the same sample provided the 3 T cell receptor beta chains below, sequenced in a study of blood T cell repertoires in COVID-19. Sequenced by immunoSEQ multiplex PCR; TCRdb stores in-frame clones only, minus some. Among approximately 250,000 clones listed, approximately 86% were seen once. The sequencing sample was made of peripheral blood. These receptors came from a woman aged 55-69 years with COVID-19, enrolled during active disease.

This clone was seen once. This chain joins TRBV20-1 and TRBJ1-5, with D unresolved. V was clipped by 3 bases and J by 3 bases, with 9 bases between them. The CDR3 loop spans 13 amino acids. Germline CDR1 reads DFQATT; CDR2 reads SNEGSKA (reference sequence). The CDR3 sequence: CSASAGFNQPQHF. Here the CDR3 DNA reads TGCAGTGCTAGTGCCGGGTTCAATCAGCCCCAGCATTTT.

This rearrangement joins TRBV18 to TRBJ2-2, with D uncertain. Germline V gene lookup returns CDR1 KGHSH and CDR2 LQKENI. The CDR3 has 15 amino acids. Deletions cut 0 bases from V and 1 base from J, with 6 bases between. The CDR3 protein is CASSPPAGNTGELFF. CDR3 in DNA: TGTGCCAGCTCACCACCGGCAGGGAACACCGGGGAGCTGTTTTTT.

This clone was observed a single time. The chain has TRBV11-2 and TRBJ2-1; TRBD2 aligns across 13 bases. The germline V gene encodes CDR1 SGHAT and CDR2 FQNNGV. The CDR3 spans 15 residues. V was pared by 3 bases and J by 7 bases, with 3 bases of the junction left unmatched. The CDR3 spells CASSFLGLAGNEQFF. In nucleotides, the CDR3 is TGTGCCAGCAGCTTTTTGGGACTAGCGGGAAATGAGCAGTTCTTC.